The following is a TCR beta chain sequence with its context. Its specific antigen is unknown. The sample holds no much larger clone one base away, and base qualities are not on file. TCRbeta CDR3 regions were amplified from genomic DNA by means of the immunoSEQ Assay, a bias-controlled multiplex PCR. The paper's processing steps were these. Within the assay, amplification of reference gene primers was used to estimate how many nucleated cells each sample contained. Sequence reads were collapsed and filtered to measure the absolute abundance of every unique TCRbeta CDR3 rearrangement. For each sample, productive Simpson clonality was calculated as the square root of Simpson's diversity index over productive rearrangements. The clones in this table, taken by TCRdb from immuneACCESS, are in-frame only. Not every clone is retained; where verified, under half of the shortfall comes from an unresolved V gene, and the cause of the rest is unknown. D and trimming were read from the DNA, whereas the V and J calls and clone size are those reported in that table. The sample table records roughly 250,000 clones; about 85% of these occur just once. The biggest ten clones account for about 0.91% of the sample.

The CDR3 starts with the cysteine, ends with the phenylalanine, and has 13 residues. The kept DNA is CDR3 alone, 39 bases in frame from the first base. Trimming takes 7 bases from V and 5 bases from J, and the germline ends sit 12 bases apart. CDR1 MGHDK and CDR2 SYGVNS are derived from the germline V gene. The data were taken from a study of blood T cell repertoires in COVID-19 (dated by TCRdb to about 2020). With regard to the full study: Samples from collaborators originated in the United States, Italy and Spain and spanned both the acute and convalescent phases of COVID-19. The prospective study material was composed of cDNA or gDNA derived from T cells, B-cell-depleted T cells, or PBMCs. Subjects who had been exposed to COVID-19, were actively infected with it, or had recovered from it provided the deeply sampled blood TCRbeta repertoires that made up the dataset. A freely available public database, intended as a resource for researchers studying the immune response to SARS-CoV-2, is where the repertoires were released. The samples were drawn from two sources: the first 160 participants of the ongoing ImmuneRACE study, and fewer than 1,500 subjects contributed by 6 global collaborators. Sample metadata almost always included a de-identified subject ID, COVID-19 status, age in years and sex. Where available, HLA class I and class II types were obtained from metadata supplied by the sample provider rather than from assay-based typing.

Whole blood was collected in K2EDTA tubes by collaborating institutions according to the institutions' own protocols. Collaborator samples were shipped for TCRbeta analysis as frozen whole blood, isolated PBMCs, or DNA extracted from either sample type. On the study overall, not on this receptor specifically: The amount of clinical and demographic metadata varied by source and participant and was provided uncurated.

The chain employs TRBV25-1 and TRBJ2-1, with an unclear D gene assignment. The receptor's source is a man aged 40-49 years with acute or convalescent COVID-19. The material sequenced was peripheral blood. CDR3 protein: CASNSNVNNEQFF. In nucleotide form, the sequence is TGTGCCAGCAACTCGAACGTCAACAATGAGCAGTTCTTC.